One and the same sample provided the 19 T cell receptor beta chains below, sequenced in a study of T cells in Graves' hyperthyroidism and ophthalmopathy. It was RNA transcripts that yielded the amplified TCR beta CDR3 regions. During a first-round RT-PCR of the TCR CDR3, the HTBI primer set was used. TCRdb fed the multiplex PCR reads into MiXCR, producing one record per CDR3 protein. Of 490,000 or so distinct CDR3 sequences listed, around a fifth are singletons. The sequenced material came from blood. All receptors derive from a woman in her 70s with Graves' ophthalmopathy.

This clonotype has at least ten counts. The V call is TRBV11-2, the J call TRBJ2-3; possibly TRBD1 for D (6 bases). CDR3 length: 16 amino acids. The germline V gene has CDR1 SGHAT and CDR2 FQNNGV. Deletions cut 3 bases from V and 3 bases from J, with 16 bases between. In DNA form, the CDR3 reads TGTGCCAGCAGCTTTCTTACTACTAGGGGGACAGATACGCAGTATTTT. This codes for CASSFLTTRGTDTQYF.

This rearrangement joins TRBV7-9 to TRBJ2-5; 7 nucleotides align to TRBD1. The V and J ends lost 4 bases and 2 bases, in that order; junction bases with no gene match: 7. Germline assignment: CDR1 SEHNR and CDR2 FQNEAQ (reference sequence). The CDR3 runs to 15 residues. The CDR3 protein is CASSSRTGPQETQYF. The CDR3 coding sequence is TGTGCCAGCAGCTCCAGGACAGGACCACAAGAGACCCAGTACTTC. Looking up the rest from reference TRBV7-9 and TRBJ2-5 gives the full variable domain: DTGVSQNPRHKITKRGQNVTFRCDPISEHNRLYWYRQTLGQGPEFLTYFQNEAQLEKSRLLSDRFSAERPKGSFSTLEIQRTEQGDSAMYLCASSSRTGPQETQYFGPGTRLLVL.

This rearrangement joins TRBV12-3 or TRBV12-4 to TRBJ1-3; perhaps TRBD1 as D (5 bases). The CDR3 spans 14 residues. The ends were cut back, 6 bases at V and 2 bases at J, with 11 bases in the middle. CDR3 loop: CASSPGGAGNTIYF. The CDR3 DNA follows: TGTGCCAGCAGCCCCGGGGGAGCTGGAAACACCATATATTTT.

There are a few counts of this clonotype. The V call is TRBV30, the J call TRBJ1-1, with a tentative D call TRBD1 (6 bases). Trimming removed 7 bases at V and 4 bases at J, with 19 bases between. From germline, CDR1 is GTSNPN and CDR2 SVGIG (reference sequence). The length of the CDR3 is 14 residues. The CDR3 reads CASIRSGGGTEAFF. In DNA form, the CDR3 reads TGTGCCTCCATCCGATCAGGAGGGGGCACTGAAGCTTTCTTT.

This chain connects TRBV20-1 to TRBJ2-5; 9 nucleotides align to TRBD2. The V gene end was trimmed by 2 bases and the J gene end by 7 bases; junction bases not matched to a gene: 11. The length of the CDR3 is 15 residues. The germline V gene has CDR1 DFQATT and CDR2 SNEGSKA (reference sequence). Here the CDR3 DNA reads TGCAGTGCTAGATTAGCGGGAGAACCGGGGGGGACCCAGTACTTC. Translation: CSARLAGEPGGTQYF.

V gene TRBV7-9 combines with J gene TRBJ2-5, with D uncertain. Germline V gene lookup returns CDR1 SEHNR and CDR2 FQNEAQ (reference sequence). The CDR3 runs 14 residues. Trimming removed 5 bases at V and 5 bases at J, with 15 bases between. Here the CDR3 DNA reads TGTGCCAGCAGCCCCATAGGGCTCGGGGAGACCCAGTACTTC. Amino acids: CASSPIGLGETQYF.

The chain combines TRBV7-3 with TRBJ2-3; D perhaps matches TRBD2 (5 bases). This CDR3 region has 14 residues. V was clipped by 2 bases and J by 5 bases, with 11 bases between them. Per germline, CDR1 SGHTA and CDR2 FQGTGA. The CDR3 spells CASSLLGEGDTQYF. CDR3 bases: TGTGCCAGCAGCTTATTGGGAGAGGGAGATACGCAGTATTTT.

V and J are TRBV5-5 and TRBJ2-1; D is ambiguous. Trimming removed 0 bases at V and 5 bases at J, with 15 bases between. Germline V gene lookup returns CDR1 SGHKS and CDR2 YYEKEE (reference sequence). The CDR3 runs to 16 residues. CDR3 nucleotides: TGTGCCAGCAGCTTGGGACCAACCTACCCTAACAATGAGCAGTTCTTC. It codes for CASSLGPTYPNNEQFF.

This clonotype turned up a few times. CDR3 in DNA: TGTGCCTGGAACTATCGACAGGGGGTTCCCTACGAGCAGTACTTC. Translation: CAWNYRQGVPYEQYF. The chain carries TRBV30 and TRBJ2-7, with 9 bases lining up with TRBD1. Trimming took 4 bases from V and 2 from J; bases not matched to a gene: 9. The germline CDR1 and CDR2 sequences are GTSNPN and SVGIG (reference sequence). The CDR3 has 15 amino acids.

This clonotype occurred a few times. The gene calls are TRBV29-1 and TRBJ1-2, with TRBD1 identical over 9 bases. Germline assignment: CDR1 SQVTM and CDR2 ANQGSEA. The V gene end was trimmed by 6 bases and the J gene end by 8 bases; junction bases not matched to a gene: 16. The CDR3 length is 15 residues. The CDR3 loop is CSVAGGTGIEGGYTF. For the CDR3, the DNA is TGCAGCGTGGCCGGGGGGACAGGGATTGAGGGGGGCTACACCTTC.

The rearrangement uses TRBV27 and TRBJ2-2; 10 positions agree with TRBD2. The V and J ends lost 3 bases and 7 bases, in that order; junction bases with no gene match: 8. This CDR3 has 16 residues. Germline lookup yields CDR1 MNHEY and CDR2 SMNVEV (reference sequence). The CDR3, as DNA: TGTGCCAGCAGTTTGTTCCTAGCGGGAGCCCACGGGGAGCTGTTTTTT. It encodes CASSLFLAGAHGELFF.

The CDR3 DNA sequence: TGCAGTGCCGAGGCAGGGCTTTGGGACGAGCAGTACTTC. This encodes CSAEAGLWDEQYF. The chain uses TRBV20-1 and TRBJ2-7, with D maybe TRBD1 (5 bases). In germline, CDR1 is DFQATT, CDR2 SNEGSKA (reference sequence). V lost 6 bases and J lost 5, with 17 bases in between. The CDR3 contains 13 residues.

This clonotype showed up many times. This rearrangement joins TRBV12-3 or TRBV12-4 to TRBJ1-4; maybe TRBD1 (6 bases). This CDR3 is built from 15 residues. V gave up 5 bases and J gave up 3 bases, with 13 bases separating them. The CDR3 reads CASSPWTASNEKLFF. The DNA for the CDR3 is TGTGCCAGCAGTCCATGGACAGCTTCTAATGAAAAACTGTTTTTT.

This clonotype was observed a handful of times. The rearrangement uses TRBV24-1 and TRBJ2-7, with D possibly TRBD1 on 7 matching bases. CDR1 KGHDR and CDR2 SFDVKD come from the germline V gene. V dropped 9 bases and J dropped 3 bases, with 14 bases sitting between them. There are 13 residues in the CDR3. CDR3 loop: CATVDREVYEQYF. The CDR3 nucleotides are TGTGCCACCGTAGACAGGGAGGTCTACGAGCAGTACTTC.

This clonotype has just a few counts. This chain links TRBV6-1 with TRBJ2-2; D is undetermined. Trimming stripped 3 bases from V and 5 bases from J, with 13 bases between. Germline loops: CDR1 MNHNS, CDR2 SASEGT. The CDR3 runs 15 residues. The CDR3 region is CASSEWARHTGELFF. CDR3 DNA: TGTGCCAGCAGTGAGTGGGCGCGGCATACCGGGGAGCTGTTTTTT.

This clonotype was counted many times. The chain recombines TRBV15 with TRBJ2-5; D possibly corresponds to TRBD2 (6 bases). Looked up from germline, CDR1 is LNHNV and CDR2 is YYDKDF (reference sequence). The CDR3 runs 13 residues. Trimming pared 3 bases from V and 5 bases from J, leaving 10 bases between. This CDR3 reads CATSSGGGETQYF. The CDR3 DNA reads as TGTGCCACCAGCAGTGGAGGAGGGGAGACCCAGTACTTC. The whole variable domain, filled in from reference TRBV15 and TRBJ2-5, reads DAMVIQNPRYQVTQFGKPVTLSCSQTLNHNVMYWYQQKSSQAPKLLFHYYDKDFNNEADTPDNFQSRRPNTSFCFLDIRSPGLGDTAMYLCATSSGGGETQYFGPGTRLLVL.

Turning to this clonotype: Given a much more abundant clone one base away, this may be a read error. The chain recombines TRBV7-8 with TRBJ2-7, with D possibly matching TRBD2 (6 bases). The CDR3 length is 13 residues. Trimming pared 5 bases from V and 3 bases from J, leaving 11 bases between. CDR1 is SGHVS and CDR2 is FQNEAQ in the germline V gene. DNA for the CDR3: TGTGCCAGCAGCGCGGGACCGATCTACGAGCAGTACTTC. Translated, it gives CASSAGPIYEQYF.

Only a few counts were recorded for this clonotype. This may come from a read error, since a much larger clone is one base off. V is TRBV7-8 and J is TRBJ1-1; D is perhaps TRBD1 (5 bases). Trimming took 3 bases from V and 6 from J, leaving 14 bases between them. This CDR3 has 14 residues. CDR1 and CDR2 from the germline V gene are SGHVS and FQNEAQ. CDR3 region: CASSFQGVNAEAFF. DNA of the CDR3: TGTGCCAGCAGCTTCCAGGGAGTAAACGCTGAAGCTTTCTTT.

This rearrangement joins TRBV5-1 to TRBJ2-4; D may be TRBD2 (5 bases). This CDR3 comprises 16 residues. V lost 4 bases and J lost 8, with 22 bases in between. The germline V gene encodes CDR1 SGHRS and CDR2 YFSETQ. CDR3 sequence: CASSNGAGRGIDIQYF. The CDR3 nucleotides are TGCGCCAGCAGCAACGGCGCGGGCCGAGGGATAGACATTCAGTACTTC.